The present T cell receptor beta chain was sequenced within a study of cytomegalovirus exposure and HLA in healthy donors (TCRdb year 2017). In terms of the full investigation: In an earlier analysis of under 600 of the donors, 276 Gb of sequence data and 100 million or so unique TCR beta sequences from some 170 million T cells were reported. An early release covering around 630 HLA-typed donors comprised approximately 290 gigabases of sequencing data and around 86 million unique TCR sequences. The genetic ancestry cluster associated with self-reported Caucasian donors included roughly four fifths of the 398 genotyped donors. The study was designed to test whether signatures of past pathogen exposure could be identified by cataloging public T cell receptors. The T cell repertoires of 666 subjects were profiled by immunosequencing and related to cytomegalovirus serostatus. A separate validation cohort of more than 100 different subjects was used in addition to the roughly 670-subject first cohort. High-throughput TCR immunosequencing, statistical association of individual TCRs with disease status, and machine learning were combined to predict cytomegalovirus infection status. In a later analysis, previously published TCR beta repertoires from fewer than 750 donors were re-analyzed and high-resolution HLA genotyping was added so that TCR occurrence patterns could be studied. Rather than drawing on any new phenotypic data, the later analysis identified candidate immune exposures from TCR beta sequences and the way those sequences occurred across donors. An earlier analysis of about 600 of the donors used high-throughput TCR beta sequencing to judge whether each TCR beta V gene segment behaved as functional or pseudogenic. Donor age, sex, ethnicity and CMV serostatus were compiled alongside the repertoire data. Genome-wide SNP genotypes for about 60% of the 666 donors were used in a later genetic analysis, which treated that subset as a discovery cohort. All discovery cohort repertoires had been generated using a single sequencing platform. Class I and class II HLA loci were covered by the typing at four-digit resolution. Typing coverage varied by locus: about 629-640 donors for A, B, C, DRB1 and DQB1; about 520 for DQA1; over 600 for DPA1; under 490 for DPB1. Several DR-DQ haplotypes were treated as single units for association and clustering because of strong linkage in the cohort. On average, about 240,000 unique TCR beta nucleotide sequences were sequenced per donor among some 420 genotyped donors of the cohort, with roughly 18% of those sequences being non-productive. The paper's findings and limits, for the study overall: Broadly in line with IMGT annotations, most TCR beta V segments showed up in productive rearrangements about 90% or about 30% of the time in an earlier analysis of 587 of the donors. The authors suggested that the approach could potentially be extended to other disease states and immunological phenotypes. Immune exposure information for the cohort was limited to CMV serostatus. In a later analysis, TCR association rates were found to vary across HLA loci, with the most associated TCRs seen for DRB1 alleles and the fewest for HLA-C alleles. A further reported finding was that TCR beta sequences accurately predicted the HLA-A and HLA-B alleles for most subjects in the first cohort. Most CMV-associated TCR beta chains appeared to be HLA-restricted in a later analysis, and the HLA associations seemed to be driven largely by CMV exposure. The earlier analysis of around 600 of the donors excluded 15 to 20 rarely observed V segments, including chromosome 9 orphons, because counts were too low. In a later analysis, around 17,000 TCR beta sequences were associated with specific HLA alleles at a false discovery rate of 0.05. In a later analysis, HLA-associated TCR beta chains were found to be more clonally expanded and to have lower generation probabilities than equally common non-associated chains. The study listed around 160 TCR beta chains as associated with cytomegalovirus. A later genetic analysis associated a missense DCLRE1C variant with V-gene and J-gene trimming of TCR beta chains, and an independent cohort replicated the association. A later genetic analysis reported fewer N-insertions in productive TCRs among donors in an Asian-associated ancestry cluster than the roughly 690-donor mean. The classifier was reported to diagnose cytomegalovirus status with high specificity and sensitivity in both the original cohort and the validation cohort. Three of the identified cytomegalovirus-associated TCR beta chains were confirmed in vitro to be specific for cytomegalovirus antigens. According to a later analysis, parvovirus B19, influenza, CMV and Epstein-Barr virus appeared linked to several top co-occurrence clusters. The cohort was sequenced for TCR beta chains only, and without alpha or paired-chain data the features that could be detected were limited. Presence/absence analyses assumed roughly uniform sequencing depth across donors, an assumption that may not hold. Because some donors lacked HLA typing at each locus, the association tests relied only on the typed subset. When HLA alleles, especially DR and DQ, strongly co-occurred, TCR associations were difficult to assign to individual alleles. While some public TCRs were present in many individuals, most TCR sequences turned up only very rarely across donors. The sequencing pipeline was judged likely to have produced a cluster of highly shared sequence variants as a technical artifact. Correlated functional status among segregating V segments might be attributable to linkage disequilibrium, but an unknown experimental factor could not be ruled out.

Library generation was performed with the immunoSEQ multiplex PCR assay. For the multiplex PCR, a mixture combining 60 forward primers for TCR Vbeta segments and 13 reverse primers for TCR Jbeta segments was used. A multiplex PCR assay on genomic DNA amplified the CDR3 region of rearranged TCR beta genes. On the Illumina HiSeq System, the amplified TCR beta libraries were sequenced as 87-base-pair reads. On the authors' methods: A later analysis tallied 80 million to 95 million unique TCR beta chains across the 610 or so repertoires, and about 10 million of those chains were shared by two or more donors. Raw reads were error-corrected and collapsed into unique sequences by a nearest-neighbor algorithm in which closely related sequences were merged to remove PCR and sequencing errors. Alignment of CDR3 sequences to IMGT reference sequences was used to assign V, D and J gene segments. For a sequence to be retained, a match of at least six nucleotides to both a V gene segment and a J gene segment was required. A rearrangement was called productive if the CDR3 had no stop codons and remained in frame with V and J, and every other rearrangement was called non-productive. CDR3 was defined according to IMGT convention as the region running from the second conserved V-encoded cysteine to the conserved J-encoded phenylalanine. Sequences without an unambiguous match to a single V gene segment were excluded from the earlier analysis of about 630 of the donors. An earlier analysis of a few hundred of the donors classified V segments as functional when productive rearrangements were above 56.7% and as segregating when the standard deviation between donors was above 5%. To diagnose cytomegalovirus status from the catalog of TCR beta chain sequences, a statistical classification framework was built. In a later analysis, TCR nucleotide sequences were compared against IMGT/GENE-DB human TR gene sequences so that V and J genes could be assigned. A later analysis assigned CDR3 sequences and most-parsimonious VDJ recombination scenarios with the TCRdist pipeline. A later analysis defined each TCR beta chain by its CDR3 amino acid sequence plus V-gene family, and excluded reads lacking a unique V-gene family. In a later analysis, 450 to 600 highly shared, low-generation-probability nucleotide sequences were removed to address suspected cross-contamination and a sequencing artifact. In a later analysis, a clonal expansion index was calculated for each public chain from normalized within-repertoire ranks of inferred template counts. Generation probabilities in a later analysis came from a VDJ recombination model fitted to out-of-frame rearrangements, and those results were checked against IGoR. A later analysis scored TCR-TCR, TCR-HLA and TCR-CMV co-occurrence with hypergeometric tests, applying a repertoire-size bias correction to TCR pairs. False discovery rates were estimated in a later analysis by permuting HLA or CMV assignments 20 times. In a later analysis, co-occurring TCRs were grouped with DBSCAN, and TCRdist sequence similarity was added when clustering was performed within HLA-allele-positive subsets. Repertoires with fewer than 30,000 or more than 120,000 public chains, plus five repertoires with anomalous nucleotide sharing, were excluded from co-occurrence clustering. This immuneACCESS table, as held by TCRdb, lists in-frame sequences with V and J called but not all clones. Of the missing ones, under half trace to an unresolved V gene in checked studies; the others have no known cause. Clonal size and the V and J genes are those of that table, whereas D and trimming came from the DNA. The sample contains 150,000 to 200,000 clones, approximately 9.5% of them found a single time. About 1.2% of the sample is taken by the ten largest.

The cohort comprised fewer than 700 healthy bone marrow donors. All cohort members were sampled while nominally healthy, although unrecorded immune exposures were likely present. The donor was CMV seropositive and was included in the group of 290 or so seropositive cohort members. Every donor gave a peripheral blood sample, and the peripheral blood mononuclear cells from that sample were used for TCR beta sequencing. The Qiagen DNeasy Blood Extraction Kit was used to extract genomic DNA from the blood cell samples. This clone occurred a few times. It lacks a known antigen. No base quality information exists; no much larger clone differs at one position. This sequence was found in a woman aged 25 to 39 in good health and CMV-seropositive. The material sequenced was PBMCs.

The DNA sequence reads TGTGCCAGCAGCTTAGCGGTACAGGGTGGAGAAAAACTGTTTTTT. It translates as CASSLAVQGGEKLFF. The rearrangement joined TRBV7-9 to TRBJ1-4, with TRBD1 tentatively as D gene (6 bases match). V is clipped by 0 bases and J by 8 bases, and the sequence between their germline boundaries is 13 bases long. The germline V gene (reference sequence) specifies SEHNR as CDR1 and FQNEAQ as CDR2. Including the terminal cysteine and phenylalanine, the CDR3 comprises 15 residues. The DNA shown is the 45-base CDR3, in frame from base 1.